What follows are 30 T cell receptor beta chains derived from one specimen sequenced in a study of beta chain features in type 1 diabetes. The whole isolated RNA underwent reverse transcription, so sequencing captured expressed TCRB transcripts. Method: immunoSEQ multiplex PCR; TCRdb's copy keeps in-frame clones and lacks some. The data contain 300,000 to 450,000 clones, roughly 12% of them seen just once; the ten biggest clones take up more than 0.015%. Input material: naive CD4+ T cells from blood. The origin of the receptors is a man between 18 and 35 years old in good health.

This clone came up a few times. V and J are TRBV6-5 and TRBJ2-1; 8 nucleotides line up with TRBD1. Germline lookup yields CDR1 MNHEY and CDR2 SVGAGI. This CDR3 region has 13 residues. Trimming at V came to 2 bases and at J to 8 bases, leaving 2 bases not matched to a gene. The CDR3: CASSYLRGHEQFF. The CDR3 region has the DNA TGTGCCAGCAGTTACCTCAGGGGGCATGAGCAGTTCTTC.

This clone was observed a few times. The rearrangement uses TRBV2 and TRBJ2-7, with D possibly TRBD2 on 6 matching bases. Germline CDR1 and CDR2: SNHLY and FYNNEI. V was shortened by 1 base and J by 1 base, with 14 bases between the two germline ends. The length of the CDR3 is 16 residues. CDR3 coding DNA: TGTGCCAGCAGTGAAGTTGGTTGGAGGGTATCCTACGAGCAGTACTTC. Translated, it gives CASSEVGWRVSYEQYF.

This chain joins TRBV7-9 and TRBJ1-1; D ambiguous. The CDR3 is 14 residues long. Trimming removed 0 bases at V and 4 bases at J, with 9 bases between. Germline V CDR1 and CDR2: SEHNR, FQNEAQ (reference sequence). CDR3: CASSLALGSTEAFF. As DNA, the CDR3 is TGTGCCAGCAGCTTAGCTTTAGGGAGCACTGAAGCTTTCTTT.

The V and J genes are TRBV29-1 and TRBJ1-1, with D possibly matching TRBD1 (5 bases). Germline V gives CDR1 SQVTM, CDR2 ANQGSEA. This CDR3 contains 14 residues. V dropped 4 bases and J dropped 5 bases, with 17 bases sitting between them. This CDR3 reads CSVGGNWGGTEAFF. For the CDR3, the DNA is TGCAGCGTTGGGGGAAATTGGGGGGGGACTGAAGCTTTCTTT.

V is TRBV30 and J is TRBJ2-1; D is possibly TRBD1 (7 bases). CDR1 and CDR2 (germline): GTSNPN, SVGIG (reference sequence). V lost 2 bases and J lost 14, with 22 bases in between. The CDR3 has 14 amino acids. The CDR3 nucleotides read TGTGCCTGGAGTCGGAAACAGAGCACCAGGGGGGAGTTCTTC. Its protein product is CAWSRKQSTRGEFF.

This clone was detected a few times. The chain links TRBV7-3 to TRBJ2-5; 9 nucleotides align to TRBD1. The trim removed 5 bases at V and 5 bases at J, leaving 6 bases unmatched. Germline V gene lookup returns CDR1 SGHTA and CDR2 FQGTGA. The CDR3 contains 14 residues. CDR3 bases: TGTGCCAGCAGCCCCGGGACAGGGACGGAGACCCAGTACTTC. Its translation: CASSPGTGTETQYF.

This clone was seen more than once but under ten times. The chain carries TRBV18 and TRBJ2-7, with TRBD1 identical over 7 bases. Germline V lookup: CDR1 KGHSH, CDR2 LQKENI. The CDR3 is made up of 15 amino acids. J lost 0 bases, V lost 3 bases, and 5 bases had no gene match. The CDR3 DNA reads as TGTGCCAGCTCACCCGCGACAGGGATCTCCTACGAGCAGTACTTC. It is translated as CASSPATGISYEQYF.

This clone was seen only a few times. The chain joins TRBV15 to TRBJ1-5, with a weak D call TRBD1 (6 bases). CDR1 and CDR2 from the germline V gene are LNHNV and YYDKDF (reference sequence). The length of the CDR3 is 14 residues. The V and J ends lost 5 bases and 4 bases respectively, with 12 bases between them. CDR3 in amino acids: CATSLTDRNQPQHF. The CDR3, as DNA: TGTGCCACCAGCCTGACAGACAGGAATCAGCCCCAGCATTTT.

This chain links TRBV19 with TRBJ1-1; D possibly corresponds to TRBD1 (6 bases). This CDR3 has 15 residues. The V gene's germline CDR1 is LNHDA and CDR2 SQIVND (reference sequence). V lost 7 bases, J lost 7 bases, and 22 bases lay in between. The CDR3 bases are TGTGCCAGTAAAGGGGGAGGGCTCGCTCAGGGTGAAGCTTTCTTT. As protein: CASKGGGLAQGEAFF.

This clone appeared a few times. The chain has TRBV7-3 and TRBJ2-2, with TRBD2 matching 10 bases. V lost 5 bases, J lost 3 bases, and 3 bases stayed unmatched. The CDR3 length is 15 residues. Germline CDR1 is SGHTA and CDR2 is FQGTGA. The CDR3 here is CASSQLAGYTGELFF. CDR3 sequence (DNA): TGTGCCAGCAGCCAACTAGCGGGGTACACCGGGGAGCTGTTTTTT. Looking up the rest from reference TRBV7-3 and TRBJ2-2 gives the full variable domain: GAGVSQTPSNKVTEKGKYVELRCDPISGHTALYWYRQSLGQGPEFLIYFQGTGAADDSGLPNDRFFAVRPEGSVSTLKIQRTERGDSAVYLCASSQLAGYTGELFFGEGSRLTVL.

The chain couples TRBV7-2 to TRBJ2-3; 11 positions agree with TRBD2. CDR3 length: 15 amino acids. V trimming: 4 bases; J trimming: 0 bases; junction bases outside the gene matches: 0. CDR1 and CDR2 (germline): SGHTA, FQGNSA. The chain's CDR3 is CASSWTSGSTDTQYF. CDR3 in DNA: TGTGCCAGCAGCTGGACTAGCGGGAGCACAGATACGCAGTATTTT.

In its sample, this clone was seen a few times. In DNA, the CDR3 is TGTGCCAGCGTCCCCTTCCAGGGTGGCTCCTACGAGCAGTACTTC. Translated, it gives CASVPFQGGSYEQYF. The rearrangement uses TRBV28 and TRBJ2-7, with D possibly TRBD1 on 5 matching bases. Per the germline V gene, CDR1 is MDHEN and CDR2 is SYDVKM. This CDR3 comprises 15 residues. V shed 8 bases and J shed 0 bases, with 17 bases lying between them.

The CDR3, as DNA: TGTGCTAGTGGTTTGAGGGGGCACACCGGGGAGCTGTTTTTT. Residues: CASGLRGHTGELFF. This chain uses TRBV12-5 with TRBJ2-2; 7 bases are a match to TRBD1. This CDR3 is built from 14 residues. Germline CDR1 and CDR2: LGHNT and FRNRAP. After removal of 2 bases from V and 3 bases from J, the junction contained 0 bases not matched to a gene.

This clone was seen more than once but under ten times. The V gene is TRBV5-4, the J gene TRBJ1-2, with no clear D. With 4 bases removed from V and 8 bases from J, the gap between germline ends came to 12 bases. CDR3 size: 12 residues. CDR1 SGHNT and CDR2 YYREEE come from the germline V gene (reference sequence). Here the CDR3 DNA reads TGTGCCAGCAGCCGAGAATCCAGGGGCTACACCTTC. Translating gives CASSRESRGYTF.

This clone was detected only a few times. This chain joins TRBV7-9 and TRBJ1-2, with 9 bases identical to TRBD1. The junction had 4 bases not matched to a gene; V was cut back by 5 bases and J by 6 bases. The CDR3 spans 13 residues. The germline V gene encodes CDR1 SEHNR and CDR2 FQNEAQ (reference sequence). The CDR3 DNA sequence: TGTGCCAGCAGCCCACAGGGGGCCCATGGCTACACCTTC. Translation gives CASSPQGAHGYTF.

The rearrangement joins TRBV30 to TRBJ1-4; the D gene is possibly TRBD1 (6 bases). The V gene lost 1 base and the J gene lost 7 bases, with 16 bases spanning the gap. The CDR3 runs 15 residues. Germline V lookup: CDR1 GTSNPN, CDR2 SVGIG (reference sequence). The CDR3 reads CAWSGRTARPEKLFF. DNA for the CDR3: TGTGCCTGGAGTGGCCGGACAGCGCGCCCTGAAAAACTGTTTTTT. The full variable domain, completed using reference TRBV30 and TRBJ1-4, is SQTIHQWPATLVQPVGSPLSLECTVEGTSNPNLYWYRQAAGRGLQLLFYSVGIGQISSEVPQNLSASRPQDRQFILSSKKLLLSDSGFYLCAWSGRTARPEKLFFGSGTQLSVL.

This sequence joins TRBV11-2 and TRBJ1-5, with 7 bases fitting TRBD1. The CDR3 sequence is 16 residues long. The V gene's germline CDR1 is SGHAT and CDR2 FQNNGV. With V trimmed by 1 base and J by 6 bases, 9 bases remained unmatched. DNA for the CDR3: TGTGCCAGCAGCTTAGTCGGGACAGTCTTGGGTCAGCCCCAGCATTTT. Translation gives CASSLVGTVLGQPQHF.

The table lists this clone with a count of one. The chain has TRBV6-6 and TRBJ2-7; D gene ambiguous. The CDR3 is 14 residues long. Germline-derived CDR1 and CDR2 are MNHNY and SVGAGI (reference sequence). The V end lost 5 bases, the J end lost 0 bases, and 11 bases lay between the germline ends. The CDR3 region is CASSGTDSSYEQYF. For the CDR3, the DNA is TGTGCCAGCAGTGGAACAGATTCCTCCTACGAGCAGTACTTC.

V usage is TRBV7-3 and J usage is TRBJ2-3; D perhaps matches TRBD2 (5 bases). CDR1 and CDR2 from the germline V gene are SGHTA and FQGTGA. Trimming pared 5 bases from V and 8 bases from J, leaving 17 bases between. This CDR3 has 14 amino acids. The CDR3 reads CASSPHLEAVTQYF. The CDR3 nucleotides are TGTGCCAGCAGCCCCCACCTTGAAGCGGTTACGCAGTATTTT.

This clone was counted between two and nine times. The chain uses TRBV14 and TRBJ2-3; D might be TRBD2 (6 bases). This CDR3 is built from 17 residues. Trimming took 4 bases from V and 4 from J, leaving 21 bases between them. CDR1 is SGHDN and CDR2 is FVKESK in the germline V gene. CDR3 protein: CASSPIIGGLRSDTQYF. CDR3 DNA: TGTGCCAGCAGCCCGATTATCGGGGGATTGAGATCAGATACGCAGTATTTT.

V and J are TRBV5-6 and TRBJ1-5, with a possible D match to TRBD1 (6 bases). Looked up from germline, CDR1 is SGHDT and CDR2 is YYEEEE. CDR3 size: 11 residues. The V and J ends lost 7 bases and 11 bases respectively, with 13 bases between them. For the CDR3, the DNA is TGTGCCAGCTCCAGGGGTGGAGCCCAGCATTTT. This encodes CASSRGGAQHF. Full variable domain (missing parts from reference TRBV5-6 and TRBJ1-5): DAGVTQSPTHLIKTRGQQVTLRCSPKSGHDTVSWYQQALGQGPQFIFQYYEEEERQRGNFPDRFSGHQFPNYSSELNVNALLLGDSALYLCASSRGGAQHFGDGTRLSIL.

This clone has a handful of counts. The chain uses TRBV5-4 and TRBJ2-3; D is ambiguous. CDR3 length: 16 residues. CDR1 SGHNT and CDR2 YYREEE come from the germline V gene (reference sequence). Trimming removed 0 bases from V and 0 bases from J, with 11 bases in between. In DNA form, the CDR3 reads TGTGCCAGCAGCTTGGTTGTGTCCTCTAGCACAGATACGCAGTATTTT. Amino acid sequence: CASSLVVSSSTDTQYF.

For the CDR3, the DNA is TGTGCCAGCAGTTTGCCGGGACAGGGGGCGCCTGGGGCCAACGTCCTGACTTTC. Protein product: CASSLPGQGAPGANVLTF. The chain combines TRBV28 with TRBJ2-6, with 12 bases matching TRBD1. Germline V lookup: CDR1 MDHEN, CDR2 SYDVKM. The CDR3 is made up of 18 amino acids. V shed 3 bases and J 2 bases; nucleotides not matched to a gene: 5.

The gene calls are TRBV6-5 and TRBJ1-2, with a tentative D call TRBD1 (6 bases). The CDR3 contains 16 residues. Trimming took 0 bases from V and 8 from J, leaving 19 bases between them. Germline lookup yields CDR1 MNHEY and CDR2 SVGAGI. The DNA for the CDR3 is TGTGCCAGCAGTTACTCGAAGGTCGTGGGGGCTGGGGGCTACACCTTC. Translation: CASSYSKVVGAGGYTF.

This sequence joins TRBV19 and TRBJ2-7; perhaps TRBD1 as D (5 bases). The ends were cut back, 5 bases at V and 3 bases at J, with 17 bases in the middle. CDR3 size: 15 residues. Germline CDR1 LNHDA, CDR2 SQIVND (reference sequence). CDR3: CASSPGFGAYYEQYF. CDR3 DNA sequence: TGTGCCAGTAGTCCCGGTTTTGGGGCCTACTACGAGCAGTACTTC.

This clone was recorded a few times. The chain is built from TRBV20-1 and TRBJ1-2, with D perhaps TRBD1 (5 bases). V dropped 6 bases and J dropped 2 bases, with 7 bases sitting between them. Germline CDR1 reads DFQATT; CDR2 reads SNEGSKA (reference sequence). This CDR3 spans 11 amino acids. The CDR3, as DNA: TGCAGTGCGGCAGGGAACTATGGCTACACCTTC. Encoded protein: CSAAGNYGYTF.

V and J are TRBV7-2 and TRBJ1-1, with TRBD1 as a possible D gene (5 bases). V was pared by 4 bases and J by 1 base, with 7 bases between. The germline gives CDR1 SGHTA, CDR2 FQGNSA. This CDR3 contains 13 residues. This CDR3 is CASSYGGNTEAFF. Here the CDR3 DNA reads TGTGCCAGCAGCTACGGGGGGAACACTGAAGCTTTCTTT.

A note on this clone: Distinct nucleotide sequences in the sample also encode this CDR3. The chain uses TRBV5-1 and TRBJ1-3; 7 bases map to TRBD1. Losses at the gene ends were 2 bases for V and 2 bases for J; bases not matched to a gene: 4. CDR1 is SGHRS, CDR2 YFSETQ, per germline. The CDR3 runs to 15 residues. CDR3 sequence (DNA): TGCGCCAGCAGCTTAGGACAGGCGGCTGGAAACACCATATATTTT. This sequence encodes CASSLGQAAGNTIYF.

This clone was seen more than once but under ten times. The rearrangement joins TRBV6-5 to TRBJ2-1; 10 positions match TRBD2. Germline CDR1 and CDR2: MNHEY and SVGAGI. This CDR3 comprises 15 residues. V was clipped by 6 bases and J by 3 bases; unmatched bases: 5. The CDR3 loop reads CASRRERGGYNEQFF. For the CDR3, the DNA is TGTGCCAGCAGAAGGGAGCGGGGGGGCTACAATGAGCAGTTCTTC.

The chain joins TRBV29-1 to TRBJ2-3; no clear D. The germline CDR1 and CDR2 sequences are SQVTM and ANQGSEA. The CDR3 loop spans 13 amino acids. The ends were cut back, 4 bases at V and 2 bases at J, with 10 bases in the middle. CDR3 sequence reads: CSVGRVATDTQYF. CDR3 sequence (DNA): TGCAGCGTTGGTCGGGTGGCCACAGATACGCAGTATTTT.